This entry lists 18 T cell receptor beta chains sequenced from one sample in a study of T cell responses to AZD1222 COVID-19 vaccine. The repertoire was sequenced with immunoSEQ multiplex PCR; TCRdb's copy has only in-frame clones and lacks some. The table shows roughly 100,000 clones, with around 86% occurring only once. The sequences come from peripheral blood, collected 28 days after the second dose of the MenACWY control vaccine. Receptors originate from an adult who received the MenACWY meningococcal vaccine as a control.

This clone was picked up one time. V is TRBV4-1 and J is TRBJ2-7, with a weak D call TRBD2 (5 bases). Trimming took 4 bases from V and 5 from J, leaving 12 bases between them. The CDR3 loop spans 13 amino acids. Germline V gene data show CDR1 as MGHRA and CDR2 as YSYEKL. The CDR3, as DNA: TGCGCCAGCAGCCTCACGAGGGTCGACGAGCAGTACTTC. Its translation: CASSLTRVDEQYF.

The V and J genes are TRBV7-2 and TRBJ2-5; 8 bases fit TRBD2. The germline gives CDR1 SGHTA, CDR2 FQGNSA. V lost 8 bases to trimming and J lost 5 bases; unmatched junction nucleotides: 16. This CDR3 comprises 16 residues. The CDR3 nucleotides read TGTGCCAGCCGTCCCCCGAGCGGGGGCGGTGGGGAGACCCAGTACTTC. As protein: CASRPPSGGGGETQYF.

The J gene is TRBJ2-5, the V gene TRBV18; 10 positions match TRBD1. Germline CDR1 reads KGHSH; CDR2 reads LQKENI. There are 14 residues in the CDR3. Trimming at V came to 3 bases and at J to 6 bases, leaving 4 bases not matched to a gene. As DNA, the CDR3 is TGTGCCAGCTCACCGCGGACAGGGGGACAGACCCAGTACTTC. It specifies CASSPRTGGQTQYF. The full variable domain, its missing parts supplied by reference TRBV18 and TRBJ2-5, is NAGVMQNPRHLVRRRGQEARLRCSPMKGHSHVYWYRQLPEEGLKFMVYLQKENIIDESGMPKERFSAEFPKEGPSILRIQQVVRGDSAAYFCASSPRTGGQTQYFGPGTRLLVL.

The chain has TRBV6-4 and TRBJ1-5, with D perhaps TRBD1 (6 bases). Germline V gene data show CDR1 as MRHNA and CDR2 as SNTAGT. The V end lost 0 bases, the J end lost 0 bases, and 24 bases lay between the germline ends. This CDR3 comprises 21 residues. The DNA of the CDR3 is TGTGCCAGCAGTGACTCGTCCCCTTCCGGGACATATAGTAATAGCAATCAGCCCCAGCATTTT. This translates into CASSDSSPSGTYSNSNQPQHF.

V gene TRBV7-9 combines with J gene TRBJ1-1; no firm D call. The germline CDR1 and CDR2 sequences are SEHNR and FQNEAQ (reference sequence). CDR3 length equals 13 residues. Trimming stripped 2 bases from V and 0 bases from J, with 4 bases between. In nucleotides, the CDR3 is TGTGCCAGCAGCTTAATGATGAACACTGAAGCTTTCTTT. Translating it yields CASSLMMNTEAFF. Variable domain in full (rest from reference TRBV7-9 and TRBJ1-1): DTGVSQNPRHKITKRGQNVTFRCDPISEHNRLYWYRQTLGQGPEFLTYFQNEAQLEKSRLLSDRFSAERPKGSFSTLEIQRTEQGDSAMYLCASSLMMNTEAFFGQGTRLTVV.

This sequence joins TRBV7-2 and TRBJ2-7, with D possibly TRBD2 on 6 matching bases. CDR3 size: 15 residues. Trimming took 2 bases from V and 6 from J, leaving 17 bases between them. Germline loops: CDR1 SGHTA, CDR2 FQGNSA. The CDR3 DNA reads TGTGCCAGCAGCTTAACAGGATCTCCCGGGGGCGAGCAGTACTTC. Amino acid sequence: CASSLTGSPGGEQYF. The full variable domain, in which reference TRBV7-2 and TRBJ2-7 provide the parts outside the CDR3, is GAGVSQSPSNKVTEKGKDVELRCDPISGHTALYWYRQSLGQGLEFLIYFQGNSAPDKSGLPSDRFSAERTGGSVSTLTIQRTQQEDSAVYLCASSLTGSPGGEQYFGPGTRLTVT.

This clone was recorded once. This chain joins TRBV3-1 (or the pseudogene TRBV3-2) and TRBJ2-7; D unclear. V was cut by 4 bases and J by 6 bases, with 19 bases left in between. From germline, CDR1 is LGHDT and CDR2 YNNKEL (reference sequence). The CDR3 contains 15 residues. In DNA form, the CDR3 reads TGTGCCAGCAGCCTCCCCTCGGGCGGTCAGAGCGAGCAGTACTTC. Translation gives CASSLPSGGQSEQYF.

The CDR3 bases are TGTGCCAGTACCCCACAGCAGGGGGCATATTTCTACACTGAAGCTTTCTTT. It codes for CASTPQQGAYFYTEAFF. This rearrangement joins TRBV19 to TRBJ1-1, with 8 bases that match TRBD1. The germline gives CDR1 LNHDA, CDR2 SQIVND (reference sequence). V dropped 7 bases and J dropped 3; count of bases not matched to a gene: 16. There are 17 residues in the CDR3.

V usage is TRBV7-2 and J usage is TRBJ1-2; 7 nucleotides agree with TRBD1. The germline V gene has CDR1 SGHTA and CDR2 FQGNSA. V lost 4 bases, J lost 6 bases, and 8 bases stayed unmatched. The CDR3 sequence is 14 residues long. CDR3 DNA: TGTGCCAGCAGCTCGTTCGGACAGGCGCATGGCTACACCTTC. This encodes CASSSFGQAHGYTF. The full variable domain, its missing parts supplied by reference TRBV7-2 and TRBJ1-2, is GAGVSQSPSNKVTEKGKDVELRCDPISGHTALYWYRQSLGQGLEFLIYFQGNSAPDKSGLPSDRFSAERTGGSVSTLTIQRTQQEDSAVYLCASSSFGQAHGYTFGSGTRLTVV.

V and J are TRBV4-2 and TRBJ1-6; 7 bases line up with TRBD1. This CDR3 comprises 14 residues. Germline CDR1 and CDR2: LGHNA and YNFKEQ. The J segment lost 9 bases and the V segment lost 6 bases, leaving 8 bases of the junction unmatched. This CDR3 is CASSRDSGGSPLHF. CDR3 coding DNA: TGTGCCAGCAGTAGGGACAGCGGCGGTTCACCCCTCCACTTT.

This clone showed up just once. The CDR3 DNA reads TGTGCCAGCAGTTACAATCCGGGACAGGGGACTTACTTC. Translating gives CASSYNPGQGTYF. The chain couples TRBV6-5 to TRBJ2-7; TRBD1 agrees at 10 bases. Germline loops: CDR1 MNHEY, CDR2 SVGAGI. Unmatched junction bases numbered 8, after V lost 2 bases and J lost 13 bases. The CDR3 is made up of 13 amino acids.

V usage is TRBV25-1 and J usage is TRBJ2-7; D uncertain. CDR3 length: 14 amino acids. Germline V gives CDR1 MGHDK, CDR2 SYGVNS. V shed 5 bases and J shed 5 bases, with 16 bases lying between them. The CDR3 reads CASSTRLGGDEQYF. The CDR3 DNA sequence: TGTGCCAGCAGTACCCGGTTAGGTGGGGACGAGCAGTACTTC.

This clone appeared a few times. This chain joins TRBV6-2 or TRBV6-3 and TRBJ2-7; 7 bases align to TRBD2. The germline gives CDR1 MNHEY, CDR2 SVGEGT. The trim removed 2 bases at V and 0 bases at J, leaving 1 base unmatched. The CDR3 spans 14 residues. CDR3 DNA sequence: TGTGCCAGCAGTTACGGACTAGACTCCTACGAGCAGTACTTC. Translating it yields CASSYGLDSYEQYF.

This clone has only one observation. DNA for the CDR3: TGTGTAGGGGGCATTGGGACAGATACGCAGTATTTT. This sequence encodes CVGGIGTDTQYF. V usage is TRBV21-1 and J usage is TRBJ2-3; the D call TRBD1 from the table was never checked on the DNA. TRBV21-1 is annotated as a pseudogene. The CDR3 sequence is 12 residues long.

This clone was observed a few times. V and J are TRBV5-1 and TRBJ1-3; the D gene is possibly TRBD1 (5 bases). Trimming left V 0 bases short and J 2 bases short, with 9 bases between. The CDR3 covers 15 residues. Germline V gene data show CDR1 as SGHRS and CDR2 as YFSETQ. CDR3 region: CASSLGAGAGNTIYF. CDR3 nucleotides: TGCGCCAGCAGCTTGGGCGCGGGGGCTGGAAACACCATATATTTT. Drawing the rest from reference TRBV5-1 and TRBJ1-3, the complete variable domain is KAGVTQTPRYLIKTRGQQVTLSCSPISGHRSVSWYQQTPGQGLQFLFEYFSETQRNKGNFPGRFSGRQFSNSRSEMNVSTLELGDSALYLCASSLGAGAGNTIYFGEGSWLTVV.

The chain is built from TRBV5-1 and TRBJ1-1, with a weak D call TRBD1 (5 bases). This CDR3 is 13 amino acids long. Trimming removed 2 bases from V and 1 base from J, with 6 bases in between. Germline V CDR1 and CDR2: SGHRS, YFSETQ. The CDR3 nucleotides are TGCGCCAGCAGCTTACAGGAGAACACTGAAGCTTTCTTT. Its protein product is CASSLQENTEAFF.

The gene calls are TRBV25-1 and TRBJ1-6, with D unresolved. CDR3 size: 14 residues. Germline CDR1 reads MGHDK; CDR2 reads SYGVNS. Trimming pared 8 bases from V and 7 bases from J, leaving 15 bases between. The CDR3 nucleotides read TGTGCCAGCCTTCCCCGGGATGGGAATTCACCCCTCCACTTT. This codes for CASLPRDGNSPLHF.

V and J are TRBV2 and TRBJ2-3; a possible D gene is TRBD2 (5 bases). CDR1 and CDR2 from the germline V gene are SNHLY and FYNNEI. Trimming pared 6 bases from V and 0 bases from J, leaving 13 bases between. The CDR3 is 15 amino acids. The CDR3 region is CASSLVSGSTDTQYF. The CDR3 nucleotides are TGTGCCAGCAGCCTGGTTTCGGGGAGCACAGATACGCAGTATTTT.